Listed here are 9 T cell receptor beta chains from one sample, sequenced in a study of resident and recirculating memory T cells in vitiligo. TCRdb's copy holds only in-frame clones and misses some; the assay was immunoSEQ multiplex PCR. The sample gives tens of thousands of clones, roughly nine tenths of which show up once; 4.9% is in the top ten. The source material was blood. Receptors were obtained from a male donor with vitiligo.

The V gene is TRBV5-6, the J gene TRBJ1-5, with TRBD1 matching 9 bases. Germline CDR1 is SGHDT and CDR2 is YYEEEE. The CDR3 is 14 residues long. With 0 bases clipped from V and 9 bases from J, the junction kept 4 bases outside the gene matches. The CDR3 sequence is CASSLGQGDAPQHF. The CDR3 DNA is TGTGCCAGCAGCTTGGGACAGGGGGACGCGCCCCAGCATTTT.

V gene TRBV6-5 combines with J gene TRBJ2-2; 10 positions match TRBD2. The CDR3 has 14 residues. J lost 5 bases, V lost 6 bases, and 3 bases had no gene match. Germline CDR1 MNHEY, CDR2 SVGAGI. The CDR3 reads CASRLAGGTGELFF. CDR3 nucleotide sequence: TGTGCCAGCAGATTAGCGGGGGGTACCGGGGAGCTGTTTTTT.

This rearrangement joins TRBV5-4 to TRBJ2-2; no firm D call. Trimming removed 4 bases from V and 3 bases from J, with 4 bases in between. The germline V gene has CDR1 SGHNT and CDR2 YYREEE (reference sequence). CDR3 length: 12 amino acids. The CDR3 loop is CASSRDTGELFF. The CDR3 DNA follows: TGTGCCAGCAGCCGGGACACCGGGGAGCTGTTTTTT.

By sample fraction, this clone is large (0.1 to 1%). This chain joins TRBV4-3 and TRBJ2-7; 8 nucleotides agree with TRBD1. V was pared by 3 bases and J by 7 bases, with 5 bases of the junction left unmatched. Germline V CDR1 and CDR2: LGHNA, YSLEER. The CDR3 is 13 amino acids. CDR3 in DNA: TGCGCCAGCAGCCAGAGGACAGGGAGGGAGCAGTACTTC. Translation: CASSQRTGREQYF.

This rearrangement joins TRBV29-1 to TRBJ1-1, with unresolved D. This CDR3 has 10 residues. V dropped 3 bases and J dropped 7 bases, with 6 bases sitting between them. Looked up from germline, CDR1 is SQVTM and CDR2 is ANQGSEA. The CDR3 nucleotides are TGCAGCGTTGACCAGTATGAAGCTTTCTTT. It specifies CSVDQYEAFF.

This chain connects TRBV13 to TRBJ2-3, with 9 bases that match TRBD1. This CDR3 is 17 amino acids long. Per germline, CDR1 PRHDT and CDR2 FYEKMQ (reference sequence). J lost 3 bases, V lost 5 bases, and 12 bases had no gene match. This CDR3 reads CASSVHRDRDSTDTQYF. CDR3 sequence (DNA): TGTGCCAGCAGCGTGCACCGGGACAGGGACTCTACAGATACGCAGTATTTT.

V usage is TRBV5-1 and J usage is TRBJ2-2, with D tentatively TRBD1 (6 bases). V lost 5 bases to trimming and J lost 4 bases, with 15 bases between them. The CDR3 has 15 residues. Germline assignment: CDR1 SGHRS and CDR2 YFSETQ. In nucleotides, the CDR3 is TGCGCCAGCAGACTCTGGGGGCCGGGCACCGGGGAGCTGTTTTTT. Amino acids: CASRLWGPGTGELFF.

The rearrangement joins TRBV25-1 to TRBJ2-6; 9 bases align to TRBD1. Trimming at V came to 1 base and at J to 0 bases, leaving 1 base not matched to a gene. Germline V gene lookup returns CDR1 MGHDK and CDR2 SYGVNS. The CDR3 extends over 17 amino acids. Written as DNA, the CDR3 is TGTGCCAGCAGTGAATGGGGACAGGGCTCTGGGGCCAACGTCCTGACTTTC. Protein sequence: CASSEWGQGSGANVLTF. The variable domain in full, with the rest retrieved from reference TRBV25-1 and TRBJ2-6, is EADIYQTPRYLVIGTGKKITLECSQTMGHDKMYWYQQDPGMELHLIHYSYGVNSTEKGDLSSESTVSRIRTEHFPLTLESARPSHTSQYLCASSEWGQGSGANVLTFGAGSRLTVL.

The chain is built from TRBV4-2 and TRBJ1-4; the D is unclear. CDR1 LGHNA and CDR2 YNFKEQ come from the germline V gene. Trimming removed 2 bases at V and 5 bases at J, with 15 bases between. The CDR3 loop spans 16 amino acids. The DNA for the CDR3 is TGTGCCAGCAGCCAATTCGCCCAGGCCCCCAATGAAAAACTGTTTTTT. Protein product: CASSQFAQAPNEKLFF.